The source of this T cell receptor beta chain is a study of blood T cell repertoires in COVID-19. Overall study: COVID-19 samples from acute and convalescent phases originated in the United States, Italy and Spain. T cells, B-cell-depleted T cells, or PBMCs provided the cDNA or gDNA that served as material.

The authors' processing: For nucleated cells, counts were estimated from reference gene primer amplification. Here immunoSEQ multiplex PCR was the method, and the copy in TCRdb shows in-frame clones only, minus some. D and trimming come from the DNA, and the V and J calls and clone size come from that table. The top ten clones hold approximately 7% of a sample with 170,000 or so clones, about 82% of them seen once. Sequencing was performed on peripheral blood. The receptor's source is a man aged 50 or older with active or convalescent COVID-19.

In DNA, the CDR3 is TGTGCCAGCAGCACTAGCGGGGGGGCCAATGAGCAGTTCTTC. Translated, it gives CASSTSGGANEQFF. The chain is built from TRBV11-2 and TRBJ2-1, with 13 nucleotides matching TRBD2. The trim removed 5 bases at V and 6 bases at J, leaving 1 base unmatched. Per the germline V gene, CDR1 is SGHAT and CDR2 is FQNNGV. The CDR3 totals 14 residues.